This TCR beta chain is drawn from a study of T cell changes during pregnancy in multiple sclerosis (dated by TCRdb to the late 2010s). Background for the entire study: In women with multiple sclerosis, the researchers looked at how the T cell repertoire shifted as pregnancy progressed.

Reading the germline V gene gives CDR1 KGHSH and CDR2 LQKENI. The germline ends are 11 bases apart after V is trimmed by 4 bases and J by 5 bases. The CDR3, from cysteine to phenylalanine, totals 13 residues. Solely the CDR3 DNA is kept, with 39 bases framed from the first base. With respect to this clone: Its antigen remains unidentified. No much larger clone is present one base from it, and per-base qualities are unavailable.

Libraries were constructed by the immunoSEQ multiplex PCR assay. As stored in TCRdb, this immuneACCESS dataset retains in-frame rearrangements with V and J assigned. A fraction of the clones does not appear; measured against another copy, unresolved V genes explain less than half of the discrepancy, and the remainder lacks a known reason. The sample table holds over 30,000 clones, of which around 90% were seen once. The ten largest clones take up more than 1% of the sample. Here the sequenced sample was CD4+ T cells from peripheral blood mononuclear cells, taken before pregnancy. Here the chain combines TRBV18 and TRBJ1-2; TRBD1 is perhaps the D gene, given 6 matching bases. The origin of this receptor is a female donor with multiple sclerosis, enrolled in a pregnancy study. The nucleotides are TGTGCCAGCTCACAGGACAGTGGGTATGGCTACACCTTC. Translated, it reads CASSQDSGYGYTF.